This entry lists 4 T cell receptor beta chains sequenced from one sample in a study of blood T cell repertoires in COVID-19. Produced via immunoSEQ multiplex PCR; TCRdb's table is partial and in-frame only. The sample lists about 320,000 clones; over 85% were seen once. The specimen was PBMCs or T cells enriched from blood (not recorded which). These receptors originate from a man aged 60 to 75 who had recovered from COVID-19.

This clone was recorded once. The rearrangement joins TRBV11-2 to TRBJ1-1; D call uncertain. The germline V gene encodes CDR1 SGHAT and CDR2 FQNNGV. The V and J ends lost 3 bases and 5 bases respectively, with 16 bases between them. This CDR3 contains 15 residues. The CDR3 reads CASSFRGLRGTEAFF. CDR3 bases: TGTGCCAGCAGCTTCCGTGGTCTGAGAGGGACTGAAGCTTTCTTT. The full variable domain, its missing parts supplied by reference TRBV11-2 and TRBJ1-1, is EAGVAQSPRYKIIEKRQSVAFWCNPISGHATLYWYQQILGQGPKLLIQFQNNGVVDDSQLPKDRFSAERLKGVDSTLKIQPAKLEDSAVYLCASSFRGLRGTEAFFGQGTRLTVV.

The chain employs TRBV7-2 and TRBJ1-2; no firm D call. The CDR3 spans 15 residues. The germline CDR1 and CDR2 sequences are SGHTA and FQGNSA. V dropped 5 bases and J dropped 4 bases, with 17 bases sitting between them. The CDR3 loop is CASSPGSAASYGYTF. In DNA form, the CDR3 reads TGTGCCAGCAGCCCCGGCTCCGCGGCAAGCTATGGCTACACCTTC. The full variable domain, in which reference TRBV7-2 and TRBJ1-2 provide the parts outside the CDR3, is GAGVSQSPSNKVTEKGKDVELRCDPISGHTALYWYRQSLGQGLEFLIYFQGNSAPDKSGLPSDRFSAERTGGSVSTLTIQRTQQEDSAVYLCASSPGSAASYGYTFGSGTRLTVV.

The V gene is TRBV6-5, the J gene TRBJ1-5; no clear D gene. V lost 5 bases and J 6 bases, leaving 17 bases between the germline ends. The germline gives CDR1 MNHEY, CDR2 SVGAGI. The CDR3 is 15 residues long. CDR3 protein: CASSTLKEGSQPQHF. Written as DNA, the CDR3 is TGTGCCAGCAGTACCCTTAAAGAAGGGAGTCAGCCCCAGCATTTT.

V usage is TRBV7-9 and J usage is TRBJ1-2, with 7 bases aligning to TRBD1. The CDR3 is 16 amino acids. CDR1 is SEHNR, CDR2 FQNEAQ, per germline (reference sequence). With V trimmed by 10 bases and J by 5 bases, 19 bases remained unmatched. This chain's CDR3 is CATQWSPDRERYGYTF. Here the CDR3 DNA reads TGTGCCACTCAGTGGTCTCCAGACAGGGAACGTTATGGCTACACCTTC.